This TCR beta chain was sequenced for a study of blood T cell repertoires in COVID-19. Study-wide context: T cells, B-cell-depleted T cells, or PBMCs provided the cDNA or gDNA that served as material.

The CDR3 runs 14 residues. V dropped 2 bases and J dropped 8; count of bases not matched to a gene: 4. The germline V gene has CDR1 SGHKS and CDR2 YYEKEE (reference sequence). Original processing methods: Reference gene primer amplification gave estimated nucleated cell counts. This table comes from immunoSEQ multiplex PCR, and its TCRdb copy is limited to in-frame clones, with some not included. From that table come the V and J calls and clone size; the DNA was used to work out D and trimming. The sample records 150,000 to 200,000 clones, 65% to 90% being singletons. The age range of participants was 18 to 89 years, with residence in more than 20 US areas. Two negative PCRs, clearance, or symptom resolution were required of recovered Cohort 3 donors.

This clonotype was obtained from a man between 35 and 55 years old who had recovered from COVID-19. The rearrangement uses TRBV5-5 and TRBJ1-4; 9 bases are shared with TRBD1. What was sequenced was PBMCs or T cells enriched from blood (not recorded which). The CDR3: CASSFTGGEEKLFF. The CDR3 region has the DNA TGTGCCAGCAGCTTTACAGGGGGCGAGGAAAAACTGTTTTTT.